This T cell receptor beta chain derives from a study of blood T cells in healthy people across ages. Study information: About one barcoded beta molecule per two T cells came from capture by template switching.

Details on this clonotype: No antigen is known for it.

For the second PCR, which ran for about 7 to 11 cycles, a sample-barcoded 5' primer and a J-beta primer mix were used. MiXCR, run by TCRdb on the 5' RACE reads, gives a single entry per CDR3 protein. This sample yields roughly 1.4 million distinct CDR3 sequences, of which roughly 64% are seen a single time; 5% to 7% belongs to the top ten. The CDR3 runs 16 residues. Germline V gene sequence: CDR1 SGHRS, CDR2 YFSETQ. Trimming stripped 4 bases from V and 11 bases from J, with 27 bases between. Study-wide findings and caveats: Older age went with lower TCR beta diversity per million T cells, in a roughly linear way.

The origin of this receptor is a man between 18 and 35 years old in good health. The chain joins TRBV5-1 to TRBJ2-5; tentative D call: TRBD2 (5 bases). Sequences were obtained from blood. CDR3 region: CASSPALGAGYNEQYF. In DNA form, the CDR3 reads TGCGCCAGCAGCCCAGCCTTGGGTGCGGGTTACAATGAGCAGTACTTC.